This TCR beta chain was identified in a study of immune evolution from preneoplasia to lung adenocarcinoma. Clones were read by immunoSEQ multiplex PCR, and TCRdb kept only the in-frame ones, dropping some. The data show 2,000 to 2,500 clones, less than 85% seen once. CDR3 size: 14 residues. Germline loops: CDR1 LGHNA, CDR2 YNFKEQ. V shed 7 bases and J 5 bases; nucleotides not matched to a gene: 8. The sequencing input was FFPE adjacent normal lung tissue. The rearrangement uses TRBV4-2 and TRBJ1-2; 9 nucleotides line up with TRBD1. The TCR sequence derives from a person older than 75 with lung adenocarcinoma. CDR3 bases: TGTGCCAGCACCCCGGGGACAGGGCGGTATGGCTACACCTTC. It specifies CASTPGTGRYGYTF.